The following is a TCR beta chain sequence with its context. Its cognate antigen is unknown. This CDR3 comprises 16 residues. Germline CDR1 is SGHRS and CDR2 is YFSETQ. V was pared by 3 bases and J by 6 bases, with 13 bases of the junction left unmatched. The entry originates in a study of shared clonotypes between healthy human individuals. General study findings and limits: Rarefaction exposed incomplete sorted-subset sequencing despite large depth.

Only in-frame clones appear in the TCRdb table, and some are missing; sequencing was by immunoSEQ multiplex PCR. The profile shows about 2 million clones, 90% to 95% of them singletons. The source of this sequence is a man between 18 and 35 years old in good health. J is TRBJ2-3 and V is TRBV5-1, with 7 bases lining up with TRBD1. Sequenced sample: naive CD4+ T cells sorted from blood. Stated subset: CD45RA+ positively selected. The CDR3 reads CASSWVDRALGDTQYF. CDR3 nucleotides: TGCGCCAGCAGCTGGGTTGACAGGGCCCTTGGGGATACGCAGTATTTT.